The subject of this entry is one TCR beta chain. The data were obtained in a study of blood T cell repertoires in COVID-19. Study details: Samples of COVID-19 (acute and convalescent) were obtained from the United States, Italy and Spain. The cDNA or gDNA used as material had been derived from T cells, B-cell-depleted T cells, or PBMCs.

Trimming shortened V by 0 bases and J by 6 bases, and 11 bases separated the two germline ends. This CDR3 region has 15 residues. The germline gives CDR1 LGHNA, CDR2 YNFKEQ. The authors' processing: Amplification of reference gene primers provided the estimated nucleated cell counts. The data were produced by immunoSEQ multiplex PCR, yet TCRdb's version contains in-frame clones alone and is incomplete. D and trimming were read from the DNA, whereas the V and J calls and clone size are those reported in that table. The data hold roughly 24,000 clones, with roughly nine tenths observed a single time. The source is a woman in her 70s with active COVID-19. The sequencing sample was made of peripheral blood. The V and J genes are TRBV4-2 and TRBJ2-2, with D perhaps TRBD1 (6 bases). The CDR3 loop reads CASSQDEQGPGELFF. CDR3 DNA: TGTGCCAGCAGCCAAGACGAACAGGGACCCGGGGAGCTGTTTTTT.